The next 17 T cell receptor beta chains were all read from a single sample in a study of T cells after posttransplantation cyclophosphamide (dated by TCRdb to about 2016). The control group consisted of roughly 10 patients who received myeloablative marrow transplants with methotrexate plus a calcineurin inhibitor and who were sampled 1 year after transplant. Receptor amplification or capture employed the immunoSEQ multiplex PCR assay. As stored in TCRdb, this immuneACCESS dataset retains in-frame rearrangements with V and J assigned. A fraction of the clones does not appear; measured against another copy, unresolved V genes explain less than half of the discrepancy, and the remainder lacks a known reason. The sample table holds about 16,000 clones, of which 80% to 90% were seen once. Just over 3.5% of the sample belongs to the ten largest clones. The starting material was PBMCs, obtained after an allogeneic stem cell transplant with a calcineurin inhibitor and methotrexate. The receptor source for this set is a male patient in his forties or fifties who received an allogeneic stem cell transplant from an unrelated donor, was CMV-positive, and had chronic GVHD only. After a transplant, some T cells may have been passed on by the graft donor.

This clone came up a few times. This rearrangement joins TRBV12-5 to TRBJ2-3, with TRBD1 as a possible D gene (5 bases). Trimming shortened V by 7 bases and J by 0 bases, and 17 bases separated the two germline ends. Germline V gene data show CDR1 as LGHNT and CDR2 as FRNRAP. The CDR3 is made up of 16 amino acids. CDR3: CASVSPDSRSTDTQYF. CDR3 nucleotide sequence: TGTGCTAGTGTATCCCCCGACAGCCGTAGCACAGATACGCAGTATTTT.

CDR3 in amino acids: CSVAPGLAGDEQFF. CDR3 sequence (DNA): TGCAGCGTTGCCCCGGGACTAGCGGGAGATGAGCAGTTCTTC. V usage is TRBV29-1 and J usage is TRBJ2-1; 14 bases map to TRBD2. This CDR3 spans 14 amino acids. Trimming took 4 bases from V and 8 from J; bases not matched to a gene: 4. Germline V gene lookup returns CDR1 SQVTM and CDR2 ANQGSEA.

The gene calls are TRBV7-9 and TRBJ2-5; TRBD2 is a possible D gene (6 bases). This CDR3 region has 17 residues. V lost 1 base, J lost 0 bases, and 15 bases lay in between. CDR1 and CDR2 from the germline V gene are SEHNR and FQNEAQ (reference sequence). CDR3 amino acids: CASSLVQSSEYQETQYF. The CDR3 coding sequence is TGTGCCAGCAGCTTAGTTCAGTCTAGCGAGTACCAAGAGACCCAGTACTTC.

V is TRBV15 and J is TRBJ2-7; D possibly corresponds to TRBD2 (6 bases). Trimming took off 0 bases at V and 5 bases at J, with 14 bases between the two ends. CDR1 LNHNV and CDR2 YYDKDF come from the germline V gene (reference sequence). This CDR3 comprises 15 residues. The CDR3 sequence is CATSREDYRGNEQYF. The CDR3, as DNA: TGTGCCACCAGCAGAGAGGACTACCGGGGAAACGAGCAGTACTTC.

The gene calls are TRBV28 and TRBJ1-6, with a possible D match to TRBD1 (5 bases). CDR1 and CDR2 (germline): MDHEN, SYDVKM. Deletions cut 3 bases from V and 9 bases from J, with 12 bases between. The CDR3 extends over 14 amino acids. This CDR3 is CASSLLGVGSPLHF. CDR3 nucleotide sequence: TGTGCCAGCAGTTTGTTAGGGGTAGGTTCACCCCTCCACTTT.

J is TRBJ2-5 and V is TRBV5-6; a possible D gene is TRBD2 (6 bases). This CDR3 is 14 amino acids long. In germline, CDR1 is SGHDT, CDR2 YYEEEE. The germline V and J ends were trimmed by 3 bases and 5 bases, with 14 bases remaining between them. The DNA for the CDR3 is TGTGCCAGCAGCTCCACCCGGGGGTACGAGACCCAGTACTTC. It is translated as CASSSTRGYETQYF.

The CDR3 here is CASTNRDRVPYGYTF. CDR3 in DNA: TGTGCCAGCACCAACCGGGACAGGGTTCCCTATGGCTACACCTTC. The genes are TRBV6-5 and TRBJ1-2, with 9 positions matching TRBD1. The CDR3 is 15 residues long. V lost 7 bases and J lost 4; bases outside the gene matches: 10. Germline CDR1 and CDR2: MNHEY and SVGAGI.

The rearrangement uses TRBV14 and TRBJ2-5; 13 nucleotides agree with TRBD2. This CDR3 contains 15 residues. Germline CDR1 and CDR2: SGHDN and FVKESK. Losses at the gene ends were 4 bases for V and 4 bases for J; bases not matched to a gene: 3. The CDR3: CASSLGTSGTETQYF. The DNA for the CDR3 is TGTGCCAGCAGCCTCGGGACTAGCGGGACAGAGACCCAGTACTTC.

To note about this clone: One end of the junction is discordant with germline, which a read error may explain. V gene TRBV11-2 combines with J gene TRBJ2-3; D unresolved. From germline, CDR1 is SGHAT and CDR2 FQNNGV. This CDR3 spans 12 amino acids. CDR3 region: CAGSLGSFGQYF. CDR3 DNA sequence: TGTGCCGGCAGCTTAGGGTCGTTCGGGCAGTATTTT.

The chain links TRBV11-2 to TRBJ1-2, with D perhaps TRBD1 (5 bases). Germline V gene data show CDR1 as SGHAT and CDR2 as FQNNGV. The ends were cut back, 1 base at V and 3 bases at J, with 12 bases in the middle. The CDR3 spans 15 residues. The CDR3 DNA reads as TGTGCCAGCAGCTTAGTTGGGGGGGTCGACTATGGCTACACCTTC. Amino acid sequence: CASSLVGGVDYGYTF. Using reference TRBV11-2 and TRBJ1-2 for the parts outside the CDR3, the full variable domain is EAGVAQSPRYKIIEKRQSVAFWCNPISGHATLYWYQQILGQGPKLLIQFQNNGVVDDSQLPKDRFSAERLKGVDSTLKIQPAKLEDSAVYLCASSLVGGVDYGYTFGSGTRLTVV.

CDR3 sequence reads: CASSRTSPNSYNEQFF. The CDR3 DNA reads TGTGCCAGCTCGAGGACTAGCCCTAATTCCTACAATGAGCAGTTCTTC. The chain carries TRBV18 and TRBJ2-1, with 8 bases lining up with TRBD2. Germline-derived CDR1 and CDR2 are KGHSH and LQKENI. V shed 6 bases and J 1 base; nucleotides not matched to a gene: 8. The CDR3 runs 16 residues.

This chain links TRBV7-9 with TRBJ1-2; D gene ambiguous. The CDR3 spans 13 residues. The germline gives CDR1 SEHNR, CDR2 FQNEAQ (reference sequence). V shed 3 bases and J shed 2 bases, with 7 bases lying between them. Written as DNA, the CDR3 is TGTGCCAGCAGCTTCGGAGGGAACTATGGCTACACCTTC. The encoded protein is CASSFGGNYGYTF.

This chain links TRBV19 with TRBJ2-7; 9 bases are shared with TRBD1. Unmatched junction bases numbered 5, after V lost 3 bases and J lost 5 bases. The CDR3 sequence is 14 residues long. Germline loops: CDR1 LNHDA, CDR2 SQIVND (reference sequence). The chain's CDR3 is CASSIPGQGHEQYF. The CDR3 coding sequence is TGTGCCAGTAGTATCCCGGGACAGGGCCACGAGCAGTACTTC.

This sequence joins TRBV6-5 and TRBJ2-3; 8 nucleotides line up with TRBD2. The germline gives CDR1 MNHEY, CDR2 SVGAGI. The J segment lost 5 bases and the V segment lost 5 bases, leaving 9 bases of the junction unmatched. The CDR3 totals 15 residues. CDR3 DNA sequence: TGTGCCAGCAGTCCCGGGACTAGAATAGGAGATACGCAGTATTTT. Translated, it gives CASSPGTRIGDTQYF.

The V gene is TRBV14, the J gene TRBJ1-6; 7 bases agree with TRBD1. Per the germline V gene, CDR1 is SGHDN and CDR2 is FVKESK. V was pared by 4 bases and J by 9 bases, with 6 bases of the junction left unmatched. The CDR3 runs 14 residues. Here the CDR3 DNA reads TGTGCCAGCAGCCCCCAGGGGACAGCTTCACCCCTCCACTTT. This translates into CASSPQGTASPLHF. The full variable domain, rest sourced from reference TRBV14 and TRBJ1-6, is EAGVTQFPSHSVIEKGQTVTLRCDPISGHDNLYWYRRVMGKEIKFLLHFVKESKQDESGMPNNRFLAERTGGTYSTLKVQPAELEDSGVYFCASSPQGTASPLHFGNGTRLTVT.

V and J are TRBV4-1 and TRBJ2-1; TRBD2 agrees at 8 bases. Per the germline V gene, CDR1 is MGHRA and CDR2 is YSYEKL. CDR3 size: 15 residues. Trimming removed 3 bases from V and 10 bases from J; junction bases left unmatched: 11. The CDR3 sequence is CASSQDRAGGWEQFF. The CDR3 DNA follows: TGCGCCAGCAGCCAGGATAGGGCGGGAGGATGGGAGCAGTTCTTC.

This chain joins TRBV11-2 and TRBJ2-7; 9 positions match TRBD1. This CDR3 has 14 residues. V shed 3 bases, J shed 6 bases, and the junction held 6 bases outside the gene matches. The germline gives CDR1 SGHAT, CDR2 FQNNGV. CDR3: CASSLLWTGAEQYF. The CDR3 bases are TGTGCCAGCAGCTTGCTTTGGACAGGGGCCGAGCAGTACTTC.